The present TCR beta chain was sequenced within a study of T cell changes during pregnancy in multiple sclerosis. The protocol was immunoSEQ multiplex PCR, while the TCRdb copy is restricted to in-frame clones and leaves out a portion. The top ten clones hold under 2% of a sample with 83,000 or so clones, approximately 93% of them seen once. Trimming at V came to 3 bases and at J to 0 bases, leaving 14 bases not matched to a gene. The CDR3 covers 19 residues. Germline V gene lookup returns CDR1 LNHDA and CDR2 SQIVND (reference sequence). Specimen: peripheral blood, collected after pregnancy. This clonotype was obtained from a female donor in good health, enrolled as a control in a pregnancy study. The chain couples TRBV19 to TRBJ1-2, with 9 bases identical to TRBD1. CDR3 in amino acids: CASSIIPGGTGTPNYGYTF. CDR3 DNA: TGTGCCAGTAGTATCATCCCCGGTGGGACAGGGACCCCTAACTATGGCTACACCTTC.